This T cell receptor (beta chain) originates from a study of molecular identifiers for immune sequencing clone quantification (dated by TCRdb to the late 2010s). About the study as a whole: For a replicate experiment, RNA from roughly 18,000 or 92,000 naive CD8 T cells was divided into five aliquots, and four of the five aliquots were sequenced. This methods study benchmarked molecular-identifier clustering-based TCR repertoire sequencing (MIDCIRS) and TCR RNA copy counting, using CD8 T cells to do so. What the work shows at the level of the full study, not this receptor alone: Without barcode sub-clustering, chimeric consensus sequences inflated TCR diversity; chimeras reached as high as 47%. Modeling gave roughly 3 recovered TCR RNA copies per cell versus approximately 11 by digital PCR, implying approximately 30% capture efficiency. Highly expanded clone sizes could be underestimated if identical TCR molecules share a barcode. The naive libraries included spiked-in Jurkat TCR RNA (around 10 copies' worth), and this RNA is not part of the donor repertoire. Spiked-in Jurkat TCR RNA equivalent to a single cell was reported to be detectable even among approximately 1 million naive CD8 T cells. In CMV-specific effector cells, clones with more than 20 RNA copies contained over 99% of molecules, whereas in naive cells such clones contained under 1% of molecules.

In the case of this clonotype: Its recognized antigen is unknown. Its ends do not fully match the called genes, so a read error is possible.

Preparation of the library involved PCR. This sample was sequenced with a NextSeq 500. Preparation of bulk TCR libraries followed a previously described approach, with the TCR primers listed in Table S5. Total RNA was purified with the Qiagen AllPrep DNA/RNA kit. Before analysis, reads from multiple sequencing runs of one library were combined. Concerning the study's data processing: Only reads with exact TCR constant sequence were kept, trimmed to 150 nt, and grouped by their 12-nt molecular barcodes. Reads inside each barcode group were sub-clustered using a 15% Levenshtein threshold, and a quality-weighted consensus sequence was constructed for each RNA molecule. Non-functional sequences were removed, as were lower-count sequences one edit away from another. Based on a fit of two negative binomial distributions, barcode sub-clusters having less than 20% of the maximum read count were discarded. The raw public reads went through TCRdb reprocessing: fastp at Q25, MiXCR clone calling, in-frame beta chains kept. Every distinct CDR3 protein forms one entry, paired with its most common genes and DNA. These V and J calls rely on TCRdb rather than the paper's analysis. The sample table lists some 320,000 distinct CDR3 sequences, roughly 23% of them with a count of one. Of the sample, around 0.7% is held by the ten largest clones.

Libraries of naive CD8 T cells were built from anywhere between roughly 20,000 and 1,100,000 sorted cells, with 10%, 30% or 50% of the purified RNA used. Naive CD8 T cells, defined as CD8+CD4-CCR7+CD45RA+, were FACS-sorted into RLT Plus buffer on a BD FACSAria II. Around 10 TCR copies' worth of Jurkat RNA were spiked into roughly 20,000-1,000,000 naive CD8 T cell samples to test detection sensitivity. CD8 T cells were enriched with RosetteSep CD8+ T Cell Enrichment Cocktail and Ficoll-Paque, followed by ACK red cell lysis. The sequencing input was naive CD8+ T cells from blood, with Jurkat cell RNA spiked in. Explained via the paper, the cell subset or site label denotes: FACS-sorted CD8+CD4-CCR7+CD45RA+ naive T cells. The TCR sequence derives from a human donor in good health. Some libraries in this study had Jurkat cell RNA spiked in.

In nucleotides, the sequence is TGTGCCAGCAGCCAATGGGCTACAGCTACGCAGTATTTT. This sequence encodes CASSQWATATQYF. The rearrangement joined TRBV12-3 or TRBV12-4 to TRBJ2-3, with no reliable assignment of the D segment. Measured from the cysteine to the phenylalanine, the CDR3 is 13 residues long. The entry retains the CDR3 DNA only, 39 bases that are in frame from base 1.